The text below deals with one T cell receptor beta chain. In the original analysis: Estimation of nucleated cell counts was performed using reference gene primer amplification. TCRdb's copy holds only in-frame clones and misses some; the assay was immunoSEQ multiplex PCR. V, J and clone size are taken as reported in that table, and D and trimming were inferred from the DNA itself. The sample consists of 300,000 to 450,000 clones, 80% to 90% of them appearing once. The Seattle patients joined while their infection was active and were tracked longitudinally afterward. These data belong to a study of blood T cell repertoires in COVID-19. Study summary: COVID-19 samples from acute and convalescent phases originated in the United States, Italy and Spain. The analysed material was cDNA or gDNA that came from T cells, B-cell-depleted T cells, or PBMCs.

This clonotype originated in a woman aged 25 to 39 with COVID-19, enrolled during active disease. Sequences were obtained from peripheral blood.

The CDR3 region has the DNA TGCGCCAGCAGCTCCGACAGGGCGATCACTGAAGCTTTCTTT. As protein: CASSSDRAITEAFF. The chain combines TRBV5-1 with TRBJ1-1; TRBD1 aligns across 7 bases. CDR3 size: 14 residues. The V segment lost 3 bases and the J segment 4 bases; nucleotides outside the gene matches: 6. The germline V gene encodes CDR1 SGHRS and CDR2 YFSETQ.